Included here is one T cell receptor (beta chain) sequence, with context. As yet, its antigen is unknown. The data belong to a study of shared clonotypes between healthy human individuals. A CD45RA+ naive subset and a CD45RA-negative memory subset were split from CD4+ cells. Study-wide results and limits: Few donors restricted represented genetic and exposure-history diversity.

Generated by immunoSEQ multiplex PCR, the TCRdb table keeps only in-frame clones and is missing some. The sample lists fewer than 2.5 million clones; roughly 93% were seen once. V shed 5 bases and J 6 bases; nucleotides not matched to a gene: 7. This CDR3 has 16 residues. Germline values: CDR1 SGHAT, CDR2 FQNNGV. The chain employs TRBV11-2 and TRBJ2-1; 13 bases map to TRBD2. The sequence came from a man aged 18 to 29 in good health. Some clones in this sample may be carry-over from other donors' samples. Sequencing input: naive CD4+ T cells from PBMCs. Subset meaning: CD45RA+ positively selected. The DNA of the CDR3 is TGTGCCAGCAGCAGGACTAGCGGGAGTGGGGGCAATGAGCAGTTCTTC. It specifies CASSRTSGSGGNEQFF.